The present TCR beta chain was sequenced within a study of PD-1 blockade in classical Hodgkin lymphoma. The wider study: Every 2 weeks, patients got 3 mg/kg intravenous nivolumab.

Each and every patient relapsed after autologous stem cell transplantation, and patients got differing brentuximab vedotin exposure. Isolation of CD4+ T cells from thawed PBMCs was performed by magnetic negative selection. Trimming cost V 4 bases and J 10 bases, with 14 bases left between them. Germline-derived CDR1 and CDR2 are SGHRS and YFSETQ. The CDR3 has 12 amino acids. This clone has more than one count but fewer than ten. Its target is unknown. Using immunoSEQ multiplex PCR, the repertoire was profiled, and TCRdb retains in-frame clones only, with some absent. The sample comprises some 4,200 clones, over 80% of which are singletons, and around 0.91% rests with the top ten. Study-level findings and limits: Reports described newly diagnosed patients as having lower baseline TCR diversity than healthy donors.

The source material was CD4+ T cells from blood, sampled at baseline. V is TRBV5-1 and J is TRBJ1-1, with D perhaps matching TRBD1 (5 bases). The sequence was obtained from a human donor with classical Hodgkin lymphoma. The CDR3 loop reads CASSPDREGAFF. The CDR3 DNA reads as TGCGCCAGCAGCCCTGACAGAGAGGGAGCTTTCTTT.